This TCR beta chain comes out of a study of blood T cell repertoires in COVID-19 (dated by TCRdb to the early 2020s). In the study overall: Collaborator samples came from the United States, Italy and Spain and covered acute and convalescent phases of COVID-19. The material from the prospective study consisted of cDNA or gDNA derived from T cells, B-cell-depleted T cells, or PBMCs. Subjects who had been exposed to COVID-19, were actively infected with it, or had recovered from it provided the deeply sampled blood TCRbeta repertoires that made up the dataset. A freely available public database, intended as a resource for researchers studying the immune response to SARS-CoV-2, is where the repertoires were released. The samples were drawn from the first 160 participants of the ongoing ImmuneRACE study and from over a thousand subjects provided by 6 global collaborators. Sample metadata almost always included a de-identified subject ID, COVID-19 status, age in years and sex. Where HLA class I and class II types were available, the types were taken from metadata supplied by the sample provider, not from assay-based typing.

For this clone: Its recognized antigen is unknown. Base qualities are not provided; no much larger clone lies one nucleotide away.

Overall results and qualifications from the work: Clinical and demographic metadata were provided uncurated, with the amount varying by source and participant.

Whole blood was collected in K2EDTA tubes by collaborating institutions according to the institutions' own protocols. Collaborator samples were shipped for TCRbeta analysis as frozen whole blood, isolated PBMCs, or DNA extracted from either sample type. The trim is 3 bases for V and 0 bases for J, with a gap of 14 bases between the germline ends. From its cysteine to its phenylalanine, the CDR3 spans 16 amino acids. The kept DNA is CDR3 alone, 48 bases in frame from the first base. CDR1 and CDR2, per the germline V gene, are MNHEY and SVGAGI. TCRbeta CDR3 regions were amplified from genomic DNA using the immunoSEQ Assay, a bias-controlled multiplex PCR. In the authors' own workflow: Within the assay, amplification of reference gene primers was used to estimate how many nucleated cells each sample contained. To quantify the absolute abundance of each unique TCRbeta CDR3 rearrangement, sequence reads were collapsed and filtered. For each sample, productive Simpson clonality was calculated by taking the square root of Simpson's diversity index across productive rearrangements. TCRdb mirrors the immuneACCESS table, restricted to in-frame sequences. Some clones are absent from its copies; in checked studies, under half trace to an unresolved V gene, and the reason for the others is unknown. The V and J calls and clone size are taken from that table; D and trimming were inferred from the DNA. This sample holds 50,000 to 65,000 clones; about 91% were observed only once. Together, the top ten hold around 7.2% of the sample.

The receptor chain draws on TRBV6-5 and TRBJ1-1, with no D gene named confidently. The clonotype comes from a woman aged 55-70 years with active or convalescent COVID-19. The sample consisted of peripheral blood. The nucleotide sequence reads TGTGCCAGCAGTTATACACTTCAGGAGGTGAACACTGAAGCTTTCTTT. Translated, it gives CASSYTLQEVNTEAFF.